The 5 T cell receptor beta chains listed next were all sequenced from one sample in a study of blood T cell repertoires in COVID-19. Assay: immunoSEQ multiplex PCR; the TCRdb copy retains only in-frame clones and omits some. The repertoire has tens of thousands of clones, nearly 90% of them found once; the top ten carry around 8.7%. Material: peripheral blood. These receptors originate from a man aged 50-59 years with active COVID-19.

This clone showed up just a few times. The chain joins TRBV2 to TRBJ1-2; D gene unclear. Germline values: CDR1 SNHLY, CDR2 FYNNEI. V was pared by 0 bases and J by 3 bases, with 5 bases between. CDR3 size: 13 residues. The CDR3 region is CASSEAADYGYTF. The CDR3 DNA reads TGTGCCAGCAGTGAAGCGGCAGACTATGGCTACACCTTC.

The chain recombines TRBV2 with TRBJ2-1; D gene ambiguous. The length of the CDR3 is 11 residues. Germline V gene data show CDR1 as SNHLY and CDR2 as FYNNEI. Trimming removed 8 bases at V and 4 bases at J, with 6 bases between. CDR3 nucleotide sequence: TGTGCCAGCGAGGTGTACAATGAGCAGTTCTTC. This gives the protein CASEVYNEQFF.

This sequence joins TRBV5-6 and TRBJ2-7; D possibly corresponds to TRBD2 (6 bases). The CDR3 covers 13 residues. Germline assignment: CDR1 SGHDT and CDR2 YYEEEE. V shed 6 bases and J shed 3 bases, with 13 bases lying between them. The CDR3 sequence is CASTAGTHYEQYF. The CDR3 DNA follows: TGTGCCAGCACCGCGGGGACCCACTACGAGCAGTACTTC.

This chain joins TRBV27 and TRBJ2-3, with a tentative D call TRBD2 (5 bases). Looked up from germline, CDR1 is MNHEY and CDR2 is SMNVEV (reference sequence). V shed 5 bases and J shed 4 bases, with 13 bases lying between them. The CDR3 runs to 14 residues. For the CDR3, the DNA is TGTGCCAGCAGTCGTCGCCGGGGAGCAGATACGCAGTATTTT. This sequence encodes CASSRRRGADTQYF.

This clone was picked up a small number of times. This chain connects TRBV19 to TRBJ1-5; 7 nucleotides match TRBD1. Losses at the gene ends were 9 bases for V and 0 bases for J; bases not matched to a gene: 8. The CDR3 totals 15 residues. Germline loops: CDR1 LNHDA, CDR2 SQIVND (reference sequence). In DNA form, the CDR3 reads TGTGCCAGCCAAGGGACAGTCTATAGCAATCAGCCCCAGCATTTT. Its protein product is CASQGTVYSNQPQHF. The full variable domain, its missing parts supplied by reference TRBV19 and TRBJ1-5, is DGGITQSPKYLFRKEGQNVTLSCEQNLNHDAMYWYRQDPGQGLRLIYYSQIVNDFQKGDIAEGYSVSREKKESFPLTVTSAQKNPTAFYLCASQGTVYSNQPQHFGDGTRLSIL.